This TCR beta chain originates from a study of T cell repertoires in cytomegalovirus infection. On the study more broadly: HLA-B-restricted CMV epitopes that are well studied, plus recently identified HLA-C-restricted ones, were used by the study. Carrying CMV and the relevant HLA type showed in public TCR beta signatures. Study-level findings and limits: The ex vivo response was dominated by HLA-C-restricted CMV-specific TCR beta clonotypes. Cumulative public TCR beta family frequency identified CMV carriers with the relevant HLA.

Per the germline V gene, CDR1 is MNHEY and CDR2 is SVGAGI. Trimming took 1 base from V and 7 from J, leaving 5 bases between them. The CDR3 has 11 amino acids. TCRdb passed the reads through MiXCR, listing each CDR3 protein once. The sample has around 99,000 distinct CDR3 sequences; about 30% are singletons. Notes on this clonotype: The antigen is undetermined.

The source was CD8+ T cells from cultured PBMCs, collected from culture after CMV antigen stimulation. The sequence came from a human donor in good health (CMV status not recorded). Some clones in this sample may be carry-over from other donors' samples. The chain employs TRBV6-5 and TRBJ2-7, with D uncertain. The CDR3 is CASSYLWEQYF. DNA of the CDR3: TGTGCCAGCAGTTACTTGTGGGAGCAGTACTTC.